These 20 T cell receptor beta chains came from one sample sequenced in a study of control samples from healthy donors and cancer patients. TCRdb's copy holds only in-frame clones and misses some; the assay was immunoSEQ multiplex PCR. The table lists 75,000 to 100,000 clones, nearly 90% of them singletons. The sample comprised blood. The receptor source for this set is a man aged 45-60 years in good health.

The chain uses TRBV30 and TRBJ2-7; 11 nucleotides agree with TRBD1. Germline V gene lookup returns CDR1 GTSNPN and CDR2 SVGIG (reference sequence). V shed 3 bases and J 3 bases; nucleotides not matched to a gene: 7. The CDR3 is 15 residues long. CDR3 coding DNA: TGTGCCTGGAGCGTAAAAGGGACAGGGGGCTACGAGCAGTACTTC. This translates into CAWSVKGTGGYEQYF.

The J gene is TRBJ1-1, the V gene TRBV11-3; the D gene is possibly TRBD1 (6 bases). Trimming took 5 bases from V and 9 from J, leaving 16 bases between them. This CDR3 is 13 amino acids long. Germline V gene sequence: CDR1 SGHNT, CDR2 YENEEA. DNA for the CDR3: TGTGCCAGCAGCCTCCCCCCCGGGACACAAGCTTTCTTT. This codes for CASSLPPGTQAFF.

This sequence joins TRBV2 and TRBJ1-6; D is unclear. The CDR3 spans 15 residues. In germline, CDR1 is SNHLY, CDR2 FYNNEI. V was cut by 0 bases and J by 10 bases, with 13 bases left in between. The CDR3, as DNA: TGTGCCAGCAGTGAAGCGCGAGGGTGGTACTCACCCCTCCACTTT. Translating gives CASSEARGWYSPLHF. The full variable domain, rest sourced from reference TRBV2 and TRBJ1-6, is EPEVTQTPSHQVTQMGQEVILRCVPISNHLYFYWYRQILGQKVEFLVSFYNNEISEKSEIFDDQFSVERPDGSNFTLKIRSTKLEDSAMYFCASSEARGWYSPLHFGNGTRLTVT.

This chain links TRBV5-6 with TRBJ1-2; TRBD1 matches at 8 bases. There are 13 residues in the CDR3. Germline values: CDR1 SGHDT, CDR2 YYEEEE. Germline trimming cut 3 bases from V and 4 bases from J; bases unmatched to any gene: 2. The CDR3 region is CASSSQGVYGYTF. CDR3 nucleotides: TGTGCCAGCAGCTCACAGGGGGTCTATGGCTACACCTTC.

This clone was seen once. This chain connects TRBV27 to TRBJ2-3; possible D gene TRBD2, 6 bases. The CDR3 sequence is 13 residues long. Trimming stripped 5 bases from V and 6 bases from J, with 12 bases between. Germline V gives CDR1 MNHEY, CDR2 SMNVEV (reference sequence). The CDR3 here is CASSGTGVDTQYF. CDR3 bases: TGTGCCAGCAGTGGGACGGGGGTCGATACGCAGTATTTT.

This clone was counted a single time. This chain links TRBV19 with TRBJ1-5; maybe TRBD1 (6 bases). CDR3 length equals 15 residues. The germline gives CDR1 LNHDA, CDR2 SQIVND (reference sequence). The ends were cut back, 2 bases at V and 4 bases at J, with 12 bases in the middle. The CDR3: CASSITRGGNQPQHF. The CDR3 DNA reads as TGTGCCAGTAGTATAACGAGGGGGGGGAATCAGCCCCAGCATTTT.

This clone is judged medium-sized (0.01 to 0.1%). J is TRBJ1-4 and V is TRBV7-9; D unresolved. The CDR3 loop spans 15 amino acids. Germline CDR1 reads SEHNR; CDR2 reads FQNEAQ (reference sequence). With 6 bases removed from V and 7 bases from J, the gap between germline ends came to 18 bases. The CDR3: CASSLWGGWGEKLFF. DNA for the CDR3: TGTGCCAGCAGTCTTTGGGGAGGGTGGGGTGAAAAACTGTTTTTT.

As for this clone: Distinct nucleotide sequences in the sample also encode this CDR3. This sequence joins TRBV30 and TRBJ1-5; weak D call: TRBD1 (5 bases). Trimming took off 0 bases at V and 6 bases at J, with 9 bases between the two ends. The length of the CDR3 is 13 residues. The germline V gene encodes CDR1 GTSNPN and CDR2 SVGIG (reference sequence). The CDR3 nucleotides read TGTGCCTGGAGTGTAGGCGGGGGTCAGCCCCAGCATTTT. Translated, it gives CAWSVGGGQPQHF.

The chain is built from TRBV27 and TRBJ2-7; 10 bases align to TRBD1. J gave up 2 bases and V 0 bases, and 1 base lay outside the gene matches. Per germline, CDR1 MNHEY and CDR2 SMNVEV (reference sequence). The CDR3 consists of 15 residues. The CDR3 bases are TGTGCCAGCAGTTTATCGACAGGGGGCGCCTACGAGCAGTACTTC. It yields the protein CASSLSTGGAYEQYF.

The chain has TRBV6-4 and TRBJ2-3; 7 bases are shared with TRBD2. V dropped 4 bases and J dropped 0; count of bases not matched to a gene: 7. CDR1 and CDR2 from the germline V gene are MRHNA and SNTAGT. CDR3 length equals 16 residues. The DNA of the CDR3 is TGTGCCAGCAGTGGATCTAGCGGCTCTAGCACAGATACGCAGTATTTT. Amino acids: CASSGSSGSSTDTQYF.

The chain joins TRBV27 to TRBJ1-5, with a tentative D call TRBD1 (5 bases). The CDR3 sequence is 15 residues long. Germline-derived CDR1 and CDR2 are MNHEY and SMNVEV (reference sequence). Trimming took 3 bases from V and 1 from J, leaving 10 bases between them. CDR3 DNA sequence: TGTGCCAGCAGTTTCCAGGGATGGAGCAATCAGCCCCAGCATTTT. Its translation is CASSFQGWSNQPQHF.

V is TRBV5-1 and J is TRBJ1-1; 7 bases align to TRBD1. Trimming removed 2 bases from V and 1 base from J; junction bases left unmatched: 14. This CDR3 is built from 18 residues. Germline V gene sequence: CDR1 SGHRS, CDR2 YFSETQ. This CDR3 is CASSLLKSLTGRNTEAFF. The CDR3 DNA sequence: TGCGCCAGCAGCTTACTTAAAAGCCTGACAGGGCGGAACACTGAAGCTTTCTTT.

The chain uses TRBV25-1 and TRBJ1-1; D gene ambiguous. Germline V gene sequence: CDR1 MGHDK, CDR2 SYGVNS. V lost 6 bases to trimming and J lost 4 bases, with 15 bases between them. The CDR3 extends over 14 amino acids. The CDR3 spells CASREGPSGTEAFF. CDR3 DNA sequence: TGTGCCAGCAGGGAGGGTCCGAGTGGCACTGAAGCTTTCTTT.

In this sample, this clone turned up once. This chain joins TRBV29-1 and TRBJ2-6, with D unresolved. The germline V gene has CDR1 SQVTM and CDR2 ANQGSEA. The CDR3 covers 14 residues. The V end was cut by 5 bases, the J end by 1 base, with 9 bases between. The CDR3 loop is CSVYWESGANVLTF. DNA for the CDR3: TGCAGCGTTTATTGGGAATCTGGGGCCAACGTCCTGACTTTC.

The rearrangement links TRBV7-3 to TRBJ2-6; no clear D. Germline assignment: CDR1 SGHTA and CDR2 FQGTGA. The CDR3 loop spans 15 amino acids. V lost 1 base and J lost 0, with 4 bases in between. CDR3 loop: CASSLMGSGANVLTF. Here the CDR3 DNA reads TGTGCCAGCAGCTTAATGGGCTCTGGGGCCAACGTCCTGACTTTC.

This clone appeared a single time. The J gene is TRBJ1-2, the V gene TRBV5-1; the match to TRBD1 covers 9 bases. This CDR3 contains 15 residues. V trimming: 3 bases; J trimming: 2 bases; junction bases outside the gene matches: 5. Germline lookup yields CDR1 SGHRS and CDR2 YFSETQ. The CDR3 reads CASSYTTGGNYGYTF. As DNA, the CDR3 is TGCGCCAGCAGCTACACGACAGGGGGGAACTATGGCTACACCTTC.

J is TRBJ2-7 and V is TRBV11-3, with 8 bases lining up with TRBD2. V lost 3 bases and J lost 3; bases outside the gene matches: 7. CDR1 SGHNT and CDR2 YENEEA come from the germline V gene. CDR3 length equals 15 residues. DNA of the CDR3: TGTGCCAGCAGCTTCGGAGCGGGGGCCCTCTACGAGCAGTACTTC. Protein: CASSFGAGALYEQYF.

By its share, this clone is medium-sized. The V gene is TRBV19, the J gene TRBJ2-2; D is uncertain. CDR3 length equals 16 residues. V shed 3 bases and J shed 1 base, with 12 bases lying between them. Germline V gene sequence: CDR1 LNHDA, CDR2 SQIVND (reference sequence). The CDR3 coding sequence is TGTGCCAGTAGTATTTATGTCAGCGTGAACACCGGGGAGCTGTTTTTT. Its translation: CASSIYVSVNTGELFF.

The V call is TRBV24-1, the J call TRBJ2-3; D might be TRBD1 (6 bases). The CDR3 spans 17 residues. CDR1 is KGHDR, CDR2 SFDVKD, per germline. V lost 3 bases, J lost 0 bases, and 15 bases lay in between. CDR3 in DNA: TGTGCCACCAGTGATACCGGACAGCTACTTAGCACAGATACGCAGTATTTT. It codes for CATSDTGQLLSTDTQYF.

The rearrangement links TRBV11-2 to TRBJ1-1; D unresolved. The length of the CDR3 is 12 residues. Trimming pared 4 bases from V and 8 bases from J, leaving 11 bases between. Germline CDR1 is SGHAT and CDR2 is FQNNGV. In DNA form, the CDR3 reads TGTGCCAGCAGCTCCGGATATATGGAAGCTTTCTTT. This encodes CASSSGYMEAFF.